These 18 T cell receptor beta chains were sequenced from one sample in a study of blood T cell repertoires in COVID-19. Only in-frame clones appear in the TCRdb table, and some are missing; sequencing was by immunoSEQ multiplex PCR. Of roughly 320,000 clones in the sample, around 85% were seen once. Sequenced: peripheral blood. The receptors come from a human donor in a cohort sampled during active COVID-19.

This clone was detected a few times. The gene calls are TRBV25-1 and TRBJ2-2; D possibly corresponds to TRBD1 (6 bases). Germline V gene data show CDR1 as MGHDK and CDR2 as SYGVNS. This CDR3 region has 14 residues. V shed 5 bases and J shed 4 bases, with 11 bases lying between them. CDR3 sequence: CASSFQGPTGELFF. The CDR3 DNA reads TGTGCCAGCAGTTTTCAGGGGCCCACCGGGGAGCTGTTTTTT.

The chain combines TRBV21-1 with TRBJ2-1; the D call TRBD1 from the table was never checked on the DNA. TRBV21-1 is deemed a pseudogene. CDR3 length: 13 residues. For the CDR3, the DNA is TGTGCCAGCAGCCAGGACAGGTACAATGAGCAGTTCTTC. Translated: CASSQDRYNEQFF.

The V gene is TRBV7-2, the J gene TRBJ2-7; the match to TRBD1 covers 8 bases. With V trimmed by 5 bases and J by 6 bases, 9 bases remained unmatched. Germline lookup yields CDR1 SGHTA and CDR2 FQGNSA. The CDR3 loop spans 14 amino acids. CDR3: CASSRYDRGGEQYF. CDR3 in DNA: TGTGCCAGCAGCCGCTACGACAGGGGTGGCGAGCAGTACTTC.

This clone has just a few counts. The V and J genes are TRBV2 and TRBJ1-5; D unresolved. V was shortened by 6 bases and J by 3 bases, with 15 bases between the two germline ends. CDR1 and CDR2 (germline): SNHLY, FYNNEI. This CDR3 contains 15 residues. The CDR3 region is CASRSRTGNNQPQHF. The CDR3 bases are TGTGCCAGCAGATCCCGGACGGGAAACAATCAGCCCCAGCATTTT. The full variable domain, completed using reference TRBV2 and TRBJ1-5, is EPEVTQTPSHQVTQMGQEVILRCVPISNHLYFYWYRQILGQKVEFLVSFYNNEISEKSEIFDDQFSVERPDGSNFTLKIRSTKLEDSAMYFCASRSRTGNNQPQHFGDGTRLSIL.

V is TRBV7-9 and J is TRBJ1-1; possibly TRBD1 for D (5 bases). In germline, CDR1 is SEHNR, CDR2 FQNEAQ (reference sequence). The CDR3 covers 16 residues. Trimming left V 1 base short and J 1 base short, with 13 bases between. CDR3 sequence reads: CASSLVVRGPNTEAFF. CDR3 sequence (DNA): TGTGCCAGCAGCTTAGTGGTGCGGGGCCCGAACACTGAAGCTTTCTTT.

In this sample, this clone turned up once. The chain links TRBV5-4 to TRBJ1-1, with 7 nucleotides matching TRBD1. The CDR3 is 12 amino acids. CDR1 SGHNT and CDR2 YYREEE come from the germline V gene (reference sequence). Trimming at V came to 3 bases and at J to 10 bases, leaving 6 bases not matched to a gene. CDR3 nucleotide sequence: TGTGCCAGCAGCTACAGGGGAACGGGAGCTTTCTTT. Encoded protein: CASSYRGTGAFF. Looking up the rest from reference TRBV5-4 and TRBJ1-1 gives the full variable domain: ETGVTQSPTHLIKTRGQQVTLRCSSQSGHNTVSWYQQALGQGPQFIFQYYREEENGRGNFPPRFSGLQFPNYSSELNVNALELDDSALYLCASSYRGTGAFFGQGTRLTVV.

V usage is TRBV18 and J usage is TRBJ2-5, with a possible D match to TRBD2 (6 bases). Germline CDR1 KGHSH, CDR2 LQKENI. The CDR3 is made up of 16 amino acids. V lost 8 bases and J lost 2, with 21 bases in between. The CDR3 protein is CASTLSLAAQQETQYF. DNA for the CDR3: TGTGCCAGCACTTTAAGTTTAGCGGCACAACAAGAGACCCAGTACTTC. The whole variable domain, remainder taken from reference TRBV18 and TRBJ2-5, is NAGVMQNPRHLVRRRGQEARLRCSPMKGHSHVYWYRQLPEEGLKFMVYLQKENIIDESGMPKERFSAEFPKEGPSILRIQQVVRGDSAAYFCASTLSLAAQQETQYFGPGTRLLVL.

The gene calls are TRBV10-3 and TRBJ1-2, with 10 bases identical to TRBD1. Germline values: CDR1 ENHRY, CDR2 SYGVKD. J lost 6 bases, V lost 10 bases, and 5 bases had no gene match. The CDR3 consists of 12 residues. The CDR3 here is CATRDRGNGYTF. DNA of the CDR3: TGTGCCACCCGGGACAGGGGCAATGGCTACACCTTC.

The rearrangement uses TRBV2 and TRBJ2-5, with TRBD1 as a possible D gene (6 bases). The CDR3 loop spans 15 amino acids. Trimming removed 8 bases at V and 1 base at J, with 17 bases between. Looked up from germline, CDR1 is SNHLY and CDR2 is FYNNEI. CDR3 bases: TGTGCCAGCGGGCCACAGGGACGGGGCCAAGAGACCCAGTACTTC. Its protein is CASGPQGRGQETQYF.

V and J are TRBV6-5 and TRBJ2-5, with 7 bases identical to TRBD1. Trimming at V came to 2 bases and at J to 4 bases, leaving 7 bases not matched to a gene. From germline, CDR1 is MNHEY and CDR2 SVGAGI. The CDR3 consists of 15 residues. The CDR3 DNA is TGTGCCAGCAGTTACCATAGGGGGCGCGGAGAGACCCAGTACTTC. Its translation: CASSYHRGRGETQYF.

The table lists this clone with a few counts. The chain links TRBV2 to TRBJ1-2; D might be TRBD1 (5 bases). The CDR3 loop spans 14 amino acids. From germline, CDR1 is SNHLY and CDR2 FYNNEI. The V end lost 6 bases, the J end lost 0 bases, and 11 bases lay between the germline ends. Here the CDR3 DNA reads TGTGCCAGCAGGGTGGACACCGCTAACTATGGCTACACCTTC. Translated, it gives CASRVDTANYGYTF.

The CDR3 loop is CASRLGTGGYQETQYF. The CDR3 nucleotides read TGTGCCAGCAGACTCGGGACAGGGGGTTATCAGGAGACCCAGTACTTC. The chain couples TRBV2 to TRBJ2-5, with TRBD1 matching over 11 bases. Looked up from germline, CDR1 is SNHLY and CDR2 is FYNNEI. The CDR3 is 16 amino acids. The V gene end was trimmed by 6 bases and the J gene end by 5 bases; junction bases not matched to a gene: 11. The variable domain in full, completed from reference TRBV2 and TRBJ2-5, reads EPEVTQTPSHQVTQMGQEVILRCVPISNHLYFYWYRQILGQKVEFLVSFYNNEISEKSEIFDDQFSVERPDGSNFTLKIRSTKLEDSAMYFCASRLGTGGYQETQYFGPGTRLLVL.

The chain couples TRBV24-1 to TRBJ1-4; D remains ambiguous. The V gene's germline CDR1 is KGHDR and CDR2 SFDVKD. This CDR3 region has 13 residues. Trimming left V 6 bases short and J 7 bases short, with 11 bases between. CDR3: CATSNANSEKLFF. The CDR3 DNA reads as TGTGCCACCAGTAACGCTAACAGTGAAAAACTGTTTTTT.

This rearrangement joins TRBV7-9 to TRBJ1-2; a weak D match, TRBD1 (5 bases). The ends were cut back, 0 bases at V and 3 bases at J, with 5 bases in the middle. The CDR3 loop spans 13 amino acids. Germline V gene lookup returns CDR1 SEHNR and CDR2 FQNEAQ (reference sequence). CDR3 bases: TGTGCCAGCAGCTTAGCAGGGGACTATGGCTACACCTTC. It is translated as CASSLAGDYGYTF.

The CDR3 bases are TGTGCCACCAGCAGAGCTCGGGTGGAAAGCAATCAGCCCCAGCATTTT. It specifies CATSRARVESNQPQHF. The gene calls are TRBV15 and TRBJ1-5; D call uncertain. Germline V gene sequence: CDR1 LNHNV, CDR2 YYDKDF (reference sequence). The germline V and J ends were trimmed by 1 base and 1 base, with 11 bases remaining between them. The CDR3 has 16 residues.

About this clone: One junction end disagrees with the germline gene, perhaps due to a read error. This chain joins TRBV7-9 and TRBJ1-2; 7 bases agree with TRBD1. CDR3 length: 12 residues. Germline CDR1 is SEHNR and CDR2 is FQNEAQ (reference sequence). CDR3 region: CASSLVKGAAAF. CDR3 sequence (DNA): TGTGCCAGCAGCTTAGTAAAGGGGGCCGCGGCCTTC.

This chain connects TRBV2 to TRBJ2-5, with 10 bases lining up with TRBD2. After removal of 8 bases from V and 3 bases from J, the junction contained 6 bases not matched to a gene. CDR3 length equals 14 residues. The germline gives CDR1 SNHLY, CDR2 FYNNEI. The CDR3 is CASSVSGGEETQYF. The CDR3 nucleotides are TGTGCCAGCTCCGTAAGCGGGGGGGAAGAGACCCAGTACTTC.

The chain employs TRBV9 and TRBJ2-4; 7 bases align to TRBD1. Germline trimming cut 3 bases from V and 6 bases from J; bases unmatched to any gene: 3. Germline values: CDR1 SGDLS, CDR2 YYNGEE. CDR3 length equals 13 residues. The CDR3 DNA follows: TGTGCCAGCAGCGCGAGGACAGGAAACATTCAGTACTTC. Translated, it gives CASSARTGNIQYF.